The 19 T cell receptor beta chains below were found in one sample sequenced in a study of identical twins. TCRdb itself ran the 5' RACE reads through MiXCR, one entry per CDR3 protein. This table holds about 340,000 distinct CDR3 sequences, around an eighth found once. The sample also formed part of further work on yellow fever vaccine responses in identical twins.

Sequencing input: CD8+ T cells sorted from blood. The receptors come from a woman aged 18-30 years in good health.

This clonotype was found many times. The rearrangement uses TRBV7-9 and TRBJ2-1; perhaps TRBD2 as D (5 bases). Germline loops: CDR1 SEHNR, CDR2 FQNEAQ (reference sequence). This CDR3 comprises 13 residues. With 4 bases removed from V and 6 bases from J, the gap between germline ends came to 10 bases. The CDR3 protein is CASSWLDSNEQFF. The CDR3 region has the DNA TGTGCCAGCAGCTGGTTGGACTCCAATGAGCAGTTCTTC.

CDR3 protein: CASSYSPTRTGKFYGYTF. For the CDR3, the DNA is TGTGCCAGCAGTTACTCCCCGACTAGGACAGGGAAGTTCTATGGCTACACCTTC. The rearrangement links TRBV6-5 to TRBJ1-2; 8 bases agree with TRBD1. CDR1 and CDR2 from the germline V gene are MNHEY and SVGAGI. The CDR3 runs to 18 residues. Unmatched junction bases numbered 13, after V lost 0 bases and J lost 4 bases.

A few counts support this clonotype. The DNA of the CDR3 is TGTGCCAGCTCACCGTGGGTGAACAATGAGCAGTTCTTC. This translates into CASSPWVNNEQFF. The rearrangement uses TRBV18 and TRBJ2-1; D uncertain. The CDR3 extends over 13 amino acids. CDR1 KGHSH and CDR2 LQKENI come from the germline V gene. The ends were cut back, 3 bases at V and 5 bases at J, with 8 bases in the middle.

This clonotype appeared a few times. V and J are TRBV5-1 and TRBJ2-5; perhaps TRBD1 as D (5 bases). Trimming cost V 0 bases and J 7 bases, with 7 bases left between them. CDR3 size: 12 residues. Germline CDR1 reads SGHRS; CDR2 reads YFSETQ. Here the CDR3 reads CASSLVTGTQYF. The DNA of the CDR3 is TGCGCCAGCAGCTTGGTTACAGGGACCCAGTACTTC.

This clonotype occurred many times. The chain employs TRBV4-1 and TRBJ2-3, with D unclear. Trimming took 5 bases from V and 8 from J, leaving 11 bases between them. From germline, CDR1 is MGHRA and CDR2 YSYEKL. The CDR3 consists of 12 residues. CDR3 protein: CASSGDMGTQYF. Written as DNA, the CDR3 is TGCGCCAGCAGCGGAGACATGGGTACGCAGTATTTT.

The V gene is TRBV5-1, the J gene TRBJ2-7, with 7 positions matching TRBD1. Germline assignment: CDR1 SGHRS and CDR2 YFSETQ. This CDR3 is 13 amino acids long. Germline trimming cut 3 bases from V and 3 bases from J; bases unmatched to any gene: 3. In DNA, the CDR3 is TGCGCCAGCAGCTACAGGACAGGCTACGAGCAGTACGTC. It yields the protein CASSYRTGYEQYV.

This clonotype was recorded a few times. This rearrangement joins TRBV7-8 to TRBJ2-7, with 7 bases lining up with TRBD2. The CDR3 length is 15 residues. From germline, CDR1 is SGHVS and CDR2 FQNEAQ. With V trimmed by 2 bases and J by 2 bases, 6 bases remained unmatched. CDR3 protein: CASSLPNRGAYEQYF. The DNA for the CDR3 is TGTGCCAGCAGCTTACCCAACCGGGGGGCCTACGAGCAGTACTTC.

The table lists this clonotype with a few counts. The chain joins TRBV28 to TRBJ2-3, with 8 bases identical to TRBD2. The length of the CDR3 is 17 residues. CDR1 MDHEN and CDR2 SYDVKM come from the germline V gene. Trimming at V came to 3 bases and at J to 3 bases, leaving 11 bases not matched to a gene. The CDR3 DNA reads TGTGCCAGCAGTTTTCCTGTGGAAGCGGGAGAGACAGATACGCAGTATTTT. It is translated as CASSFPVEAGETDTQYF.

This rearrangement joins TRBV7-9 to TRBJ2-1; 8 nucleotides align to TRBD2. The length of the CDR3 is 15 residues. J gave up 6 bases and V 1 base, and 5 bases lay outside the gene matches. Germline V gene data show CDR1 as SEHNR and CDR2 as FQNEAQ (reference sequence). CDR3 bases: TGTGCCAGCAGCTTAGTTAGCGGGGATCCCAATGAGCAGTTCTTC. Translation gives CASSLVSGDPNEQFF.

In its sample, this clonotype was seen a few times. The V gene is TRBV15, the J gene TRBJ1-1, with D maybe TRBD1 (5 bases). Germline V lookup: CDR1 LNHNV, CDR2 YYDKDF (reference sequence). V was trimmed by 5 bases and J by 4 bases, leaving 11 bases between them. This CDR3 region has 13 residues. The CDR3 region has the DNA TGTGCCACCAGCTTACGGGGCCTCACTGAAGCTTTCTTT. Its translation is CATSLRGLTEAFF.

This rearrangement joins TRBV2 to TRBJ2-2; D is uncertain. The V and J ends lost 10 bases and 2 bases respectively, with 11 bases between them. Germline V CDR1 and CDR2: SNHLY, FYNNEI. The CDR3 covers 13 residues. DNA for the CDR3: TGTGCCAAAGACACAGAAAACACCGGGGAGCTGTTTTTT. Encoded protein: CAKDTENTGELFF.

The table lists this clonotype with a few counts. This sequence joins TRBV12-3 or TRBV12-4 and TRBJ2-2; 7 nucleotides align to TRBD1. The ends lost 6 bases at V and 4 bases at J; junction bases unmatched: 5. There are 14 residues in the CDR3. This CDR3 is CASSYRGSTGELFF. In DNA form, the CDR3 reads TGTGCCAGCAGCTACAGGGGAAGCACCGGGGAGCTGTTTTTT.

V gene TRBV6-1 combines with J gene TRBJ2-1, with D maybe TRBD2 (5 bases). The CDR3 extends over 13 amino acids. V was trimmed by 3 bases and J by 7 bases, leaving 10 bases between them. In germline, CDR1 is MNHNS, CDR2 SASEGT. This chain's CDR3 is CASSEARVNEQFF. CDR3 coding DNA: TGTGCCAGCAGTGAGGCGAGGGTAAATGAGCAGTTCTTC.

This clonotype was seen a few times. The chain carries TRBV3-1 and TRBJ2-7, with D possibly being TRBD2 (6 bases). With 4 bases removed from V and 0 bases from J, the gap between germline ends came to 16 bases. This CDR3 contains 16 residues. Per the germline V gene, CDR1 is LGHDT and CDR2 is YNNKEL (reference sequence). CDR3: CASSLGVAGPSYEQYV. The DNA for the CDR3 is TGTGCCAGCAGCCTAGGGGTCGCGGGACCCTCCTACGAGCAGTACGTC.

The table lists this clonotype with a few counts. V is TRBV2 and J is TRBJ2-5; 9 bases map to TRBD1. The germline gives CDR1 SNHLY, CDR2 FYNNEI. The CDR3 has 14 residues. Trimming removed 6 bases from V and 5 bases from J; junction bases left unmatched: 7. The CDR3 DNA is TGTGCCAGCAGGCACAGGGGGCAGGGGGAGACCCAGTACTTC. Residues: CASRHRGQGETQYF. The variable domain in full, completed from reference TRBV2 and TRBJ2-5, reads EPEVTQTPSHQVTQMGQEVILRCVPISNHLYFYWYRQILGQKVEFLVSFYNNEISEKSEIFDDQFSVERPDGSNFTLKIRSTKLEDSAMYFCASRHRGQGETQYFGPGTRLLVL.

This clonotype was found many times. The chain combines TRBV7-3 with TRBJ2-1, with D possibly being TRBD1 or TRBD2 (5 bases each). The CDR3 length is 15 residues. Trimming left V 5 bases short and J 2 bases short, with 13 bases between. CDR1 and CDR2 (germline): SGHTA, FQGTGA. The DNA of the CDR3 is TGTGCCAGCAGCCCCGGACTGGGGCCCTACAATGAGCAGTTCTTC. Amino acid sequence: CASSPGLGPYNEQFF.

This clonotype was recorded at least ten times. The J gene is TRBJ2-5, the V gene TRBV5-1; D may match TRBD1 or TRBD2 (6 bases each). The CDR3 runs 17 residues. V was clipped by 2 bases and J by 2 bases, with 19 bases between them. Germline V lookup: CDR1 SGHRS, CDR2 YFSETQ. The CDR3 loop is CASSFTDYREYQETQYF. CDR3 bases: TGCGCCAGCAGCTTCACGGACTACAGGGAGTATCAAGAGACCCAGTACTTC. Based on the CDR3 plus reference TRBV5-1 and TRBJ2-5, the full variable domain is KAGVTQTPRYLIKTRGQQVTLSCSPISGHRSVSWYQQTPGQGLQFLFEYFSETQRNKGNFPGRFSGRQFSNSRSEMNVSTLELGDSALYLCASSFTDYREYQETQYFGPGTRLLVL.

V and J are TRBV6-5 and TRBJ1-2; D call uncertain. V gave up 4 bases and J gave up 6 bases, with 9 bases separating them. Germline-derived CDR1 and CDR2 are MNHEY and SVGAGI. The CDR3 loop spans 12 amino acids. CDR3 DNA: TGTGCCAGCAGTTCCCAATTGGATGGCTACACCTTC. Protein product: CASSSQLDGYTF.

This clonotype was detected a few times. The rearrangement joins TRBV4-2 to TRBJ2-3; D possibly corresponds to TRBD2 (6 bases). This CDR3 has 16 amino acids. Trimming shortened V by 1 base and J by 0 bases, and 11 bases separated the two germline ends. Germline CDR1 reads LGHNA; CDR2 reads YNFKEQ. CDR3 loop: CASSQVIGSSTDTQYF. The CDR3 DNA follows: TGTGCCAGCAGCCAAGTTATCGGGAGTAGCACAGATACGCAGTATTTT.